This passage covers 2 T cell receptor beta chains from one sample sequenced in a study of regulatory T cells in long-lasting Graves disease. iRepertoire HTBI primers and Arm-PCR of CDR3 regions built TCR beta libraries. TCRdb recomputed calls from the multiplex PCR reads with MiXCR, one row per CDR3 protein. The sample gives 350,000 to 550,000 distinct CDR3 sequences, approximately 14% of which show up once; around a sixth is in the top ten. Noted time point: newly diagnosed GD, antithyroid drugs for less than 3 months. PBMCs were the source of the RNA used for TCR sequencing. The data were also submitted as part of a second study, on T cells in Graves' hyperthyroidism and ophthalmopathy.

The sample in question was peripheral blood mononuclear cells (PBMCs), obtained at new diagnosis, from a patient treated with antithyroid drugs. The receptors derive from a woman in her fifties or sixties with Graves disease.

In this sample, this clonotype turned up many times. The chain carries TRBV28 and TRBJ2-7; D possibly corresponds to TRBD2 (5 bases). The CDR3 is 12 residues long. Trimming stripped 4 bases from V and 6 bases from J, with 10 bases between. In germline, CDR1 is MDHEN, CDR2 SYDVKM. The CDR3 DNA is TGTGCCAGCAGTTCCGGACTCCCCGAGCAGTACTTC. It translates to CASSSGLPEQYF. The full variable domain, with the rest looked up from reference TRBV28 and TRBJ2-7, is DVKVTQSSRYLVKRTGEKVFLECVQDMDHENMFWYRQDPGLGLRLIYFSYDVKMKEKGDIPEGYSVSREKKERFSLILESASTNQTSMYLCASSSGLPEQYFGPGTRLTVT.

The V call is TRBV29-1, the J call TRBJ2-2, with D tentatively TRBD2 (6 bases). The germline gives CDR1 SQVTM, CDR2 ANQGSEA. V was trimmed by 2 bases and J by 3 bases, leaving 16 bases between them. This CDR3 has 16 amino acids. The CDR3 nucleotides read TGCAGCGTTGAACAAACCGGGGACTGGGACACCGGGGAGCTGTTTTTT. It is translated as CSVEQTGDWDTGELFF.